Sequencing of this T cell receptor beta chain was carried out in a study of blood T cell repertoires in COVID-19. Study overall: Samples of COVID-19 (acute and convalescent) were obtained from the United States, Italy and Spain. From T cells, B-cell-depleted T cells, or PBMCs came the material, which was cDNA or gDNA.

The CDR3 consists of 14 residues. Germline V CDR1 and CDR2: LGHDT, YNNKEL (reference sequence). Trimming shortened V by 0 bases and J by 3 bases, and 8 bases separated the two germline ends. In the original processing: Nucleated cell number was recorded as an estimate derived from reference gene primer amplification. Generated by immunoSEQ multiplex PCR, the TCRdb table keeps only in-frame clones and is missing some. That table is the source of V, J and clone size, and D and trimming were worked out from the DNA. The profile shows about 170,000 clones, about 88% of them singletons. The sample holds one count of this clone.

The TCR comes from a woman at least 80 years old in a cohort sampled during active or convalescent COVID-19. Sequencing was performed on peripheral blood. The gene calls are TRBV3-1 (or the pseudogene TRBV3-2) and TRBJ1-1; maybe TRBD1 (6 bases). CDR3 nucleotides: TGTGCCAGCAGCCAAGAGAACAGGGACACTGAAGCTTTCTTT. Residues: CASSQENRDTEAFF.